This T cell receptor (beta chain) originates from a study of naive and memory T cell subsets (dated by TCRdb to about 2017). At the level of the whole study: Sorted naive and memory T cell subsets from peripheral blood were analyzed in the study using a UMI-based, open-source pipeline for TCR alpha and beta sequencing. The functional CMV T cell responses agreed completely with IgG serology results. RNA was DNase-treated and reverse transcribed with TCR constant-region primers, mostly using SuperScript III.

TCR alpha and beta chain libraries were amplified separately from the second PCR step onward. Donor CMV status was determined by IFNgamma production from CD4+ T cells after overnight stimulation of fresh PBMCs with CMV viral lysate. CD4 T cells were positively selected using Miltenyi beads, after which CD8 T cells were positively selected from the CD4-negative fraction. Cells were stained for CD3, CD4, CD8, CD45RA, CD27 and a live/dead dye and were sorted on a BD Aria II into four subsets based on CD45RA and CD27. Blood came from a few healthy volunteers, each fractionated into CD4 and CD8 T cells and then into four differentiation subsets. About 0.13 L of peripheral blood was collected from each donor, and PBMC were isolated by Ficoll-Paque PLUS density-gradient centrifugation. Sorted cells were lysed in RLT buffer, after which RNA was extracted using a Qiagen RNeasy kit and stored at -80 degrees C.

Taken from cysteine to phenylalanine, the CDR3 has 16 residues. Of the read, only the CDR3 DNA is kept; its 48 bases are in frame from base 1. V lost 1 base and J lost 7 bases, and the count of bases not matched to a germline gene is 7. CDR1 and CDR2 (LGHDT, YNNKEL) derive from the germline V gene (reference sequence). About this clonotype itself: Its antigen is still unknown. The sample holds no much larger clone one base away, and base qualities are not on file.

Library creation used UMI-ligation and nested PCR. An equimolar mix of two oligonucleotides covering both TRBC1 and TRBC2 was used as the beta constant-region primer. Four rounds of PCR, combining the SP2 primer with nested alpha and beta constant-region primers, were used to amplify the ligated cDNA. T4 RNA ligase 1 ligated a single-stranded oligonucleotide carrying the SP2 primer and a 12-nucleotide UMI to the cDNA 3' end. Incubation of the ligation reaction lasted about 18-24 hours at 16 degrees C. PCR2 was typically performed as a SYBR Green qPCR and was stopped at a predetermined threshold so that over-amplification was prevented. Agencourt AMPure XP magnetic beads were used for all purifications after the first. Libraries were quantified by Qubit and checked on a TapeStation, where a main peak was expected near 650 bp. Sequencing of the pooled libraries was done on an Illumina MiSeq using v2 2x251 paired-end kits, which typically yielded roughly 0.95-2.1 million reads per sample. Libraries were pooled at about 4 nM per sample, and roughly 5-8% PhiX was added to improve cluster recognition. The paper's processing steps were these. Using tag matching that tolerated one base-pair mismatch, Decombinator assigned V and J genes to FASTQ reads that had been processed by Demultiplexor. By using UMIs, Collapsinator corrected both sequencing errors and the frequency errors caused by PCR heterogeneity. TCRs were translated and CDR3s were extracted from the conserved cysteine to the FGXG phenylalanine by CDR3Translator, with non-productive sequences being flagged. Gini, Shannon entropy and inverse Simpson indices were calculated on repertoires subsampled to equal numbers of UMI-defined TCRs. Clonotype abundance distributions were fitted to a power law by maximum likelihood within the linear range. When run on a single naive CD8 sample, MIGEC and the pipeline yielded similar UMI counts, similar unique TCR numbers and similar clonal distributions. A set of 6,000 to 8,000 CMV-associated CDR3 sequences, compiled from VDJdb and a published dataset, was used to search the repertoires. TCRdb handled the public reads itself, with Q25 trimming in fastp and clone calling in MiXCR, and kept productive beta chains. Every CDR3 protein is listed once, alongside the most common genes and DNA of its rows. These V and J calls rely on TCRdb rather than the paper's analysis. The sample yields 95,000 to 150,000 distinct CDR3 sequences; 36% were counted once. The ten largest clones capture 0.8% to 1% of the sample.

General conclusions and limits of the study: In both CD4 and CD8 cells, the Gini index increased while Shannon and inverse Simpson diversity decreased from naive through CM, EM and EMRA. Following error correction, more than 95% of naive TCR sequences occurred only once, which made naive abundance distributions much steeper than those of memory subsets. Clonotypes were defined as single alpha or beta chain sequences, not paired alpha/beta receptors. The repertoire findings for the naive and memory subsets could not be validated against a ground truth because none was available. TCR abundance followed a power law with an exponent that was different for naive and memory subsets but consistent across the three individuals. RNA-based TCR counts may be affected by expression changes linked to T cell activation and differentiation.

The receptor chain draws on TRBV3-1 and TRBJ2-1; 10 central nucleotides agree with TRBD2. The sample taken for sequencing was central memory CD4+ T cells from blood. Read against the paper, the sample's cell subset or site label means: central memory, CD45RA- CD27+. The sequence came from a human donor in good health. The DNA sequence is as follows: TGTGCCAGCAGCCAAGGGACTAGCGGACCCTGGAATGAGCAGTTCTTC. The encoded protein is CASSQGTSGPWNEQFF.